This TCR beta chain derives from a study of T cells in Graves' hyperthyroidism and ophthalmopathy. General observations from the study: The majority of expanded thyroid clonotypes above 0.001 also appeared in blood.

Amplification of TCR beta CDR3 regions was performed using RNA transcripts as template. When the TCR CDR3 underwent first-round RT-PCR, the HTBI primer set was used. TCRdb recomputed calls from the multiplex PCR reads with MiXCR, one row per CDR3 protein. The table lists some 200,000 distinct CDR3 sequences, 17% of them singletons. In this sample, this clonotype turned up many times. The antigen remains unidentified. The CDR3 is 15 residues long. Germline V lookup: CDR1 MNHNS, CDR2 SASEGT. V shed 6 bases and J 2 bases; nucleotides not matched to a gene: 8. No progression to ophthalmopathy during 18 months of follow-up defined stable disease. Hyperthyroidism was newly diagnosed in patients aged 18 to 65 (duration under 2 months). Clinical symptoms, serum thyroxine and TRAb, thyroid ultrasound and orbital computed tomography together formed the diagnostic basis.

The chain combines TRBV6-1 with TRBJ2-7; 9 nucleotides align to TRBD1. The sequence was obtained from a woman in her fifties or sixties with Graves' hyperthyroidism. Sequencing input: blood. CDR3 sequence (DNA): TGTGCCAGCAGGAAACCGGGACAGGGACCCTACGAGCAGTACTTC. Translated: CASRKPGQGPYEQYF.